Presented here are 27 T cell receptor beta chains from one specimen sequenced in a study of shared clonotypes between healthy human individuals. The data were produced by immunoSEQ multiplex PCR, yet TCRdb's version contains in-frame clones alone and is incomplete. The table includes over 2 million clones, under 95% detected once. Sequenced: naive CD4+ T cells from PBMCs. As to subset: CD45RA+ positively selected. The receptors here all came from a man in his late teens or twenties in good health. Some clones in this sample may be carry-over from other donors' samples.

The gene calls are TRBV5-1 and TRBJ2-3; weak D call: TRBD2 (6 bases). The germline gives CDR1 SGHRS, CDR2 YFSETQ. Trimming pared 7 bases from V and 1 base from J, leaving 22 bases between. The length of the CDR3 is 17 residues. The CDR3 coding sequence is TGCGCCAGCGATCCATCTCCGGGACGGAGGGGCACAGATACGCAGTATTTT. Translated: CASDPSPGRRGTDTQYF.

In regard to this clone: Other nucleotide sequences from this sample produce the same CDR3. The gene calls are TRBV5-1 and TRBJ2-7; either TRBD1 or TRBD2 may supply D (5 bases each). Trimming stripped 4 bases from V and 2 bases from J, with 13 bases between. The CDR3 is 14 amino acids. Germline CDR1 and CDR2: SGHRS and YFSETQ. Written as DNA, the CDR3 is TGCGCCAGCAGCCCAGGGACGCCTACCTACGAGCAGTACTTC. It yields the protein CASSPGTPTYEQYF. Drawing the rest from reference TRBV5-1 and TRBJ2-7, the complete variable domain is KAGVTQTPRYLIKTRGQQVTLSCSPISGHRSVSWYQQTPGQGLQFLFEYFSETQRNKGNFPGRFSGRQFSNSRSEMNVSTLELGDSALYLCASSPGTPTYEQYFGPGTRLTVT.

This clone was counted a single time. V and J are TRBV27 and TRBJ1-5, with D hard to call. This CDR3 spans 15 amino acids. Trimming cost V 5 bases and J 0 bases, with 11 bases left between them. Germline V CDR1 and CDR2: MNHEY, SMNVEV (reference sequence). The CDR3 loop is CASSADGYSNQPQHF. In DNA form, the CDR3 reads TGTGCCAGCAGTGCGGACGGTTATAGCAATCAGCCCCAGCATTTT.

This clone has a single count. The genes are TRBV2 and TRBJ2-1, with D maybe TRBD1 (6 bases). This CDR3 has 14 amino acids. Germline V lookup: CDR1 SNHLY, CDR2 FYNNEI. Trimming shortened V by 6 bases and J by 4 bases, and 13 bases separated the two germline ends. CDR3 residues: CASRRGSGYNEQFF. The CDR3 DNA reads as TGTGCCAGCAGGAGGGGGTCCGGATACAATGAGCAGTTCTTC.

This sequence joins TRBV28 and TRBJ2-1; TRBD2 matches at 9 bases. The CDR3 is 14 amino acids. Looked up from germline, CDR1 is MDHEN and CDR2 is SYDVKM. The V segment lost 7 bases and the J segment 8 bases; nucleotides outside the gene matches: 9. CDR3 sequence reads: CASTPRGRADEQFF. CDR3 bases: TGTGCCAGCACCCCCCGCGGGAGGGCGGATGAGCAGTTCTTC.

The rearrangement links TRBV30 to TRBJ1-5; D is unresolved. The CDR3 sequence is 15 residues long. V lost 0 bases, J lost 5 bases, and 14 bases lay in between. The germline V gene encodes CDR1 GTSNPN and CDR2 SVGIG (reference sequence). This CDR3 reads CAWSVRGARHQPQHF. The DNA for the CDR3 is TGTGCCTGGAGTGTACGAGGTGCGAGGCATCAGCCCCAGCATTTT.

This chain joins TRBV5-5 and TRBJ2-5; 9 bases map to TRBD1. Germline CDR1 SGHKS, CDR2 YYEKEE (reference sequence). V shed 3 bases, J shed 4 bases, and the junction held 7 bases outside the gene matches. The CDR3 sequence is 15 residues long. CDR3 in DNA: TGTGCCAGCAGCTCCGGGACAGGGAGGAGAGAGACCCAGTACTTC. It translates to CASSSGTGRRETQYF.

This clone was recorded a few times. V usage is TRBV2 and J usage is TRBJ1-4, with D perhaps TRBD1 (5 bases). Deletions cut 4 bases from V and 6 bases from J, with 12 bases between. There are 14 residues in the CDR3. The germline gives CDR1 SNHLY, CDR2 FYNNEI. The CDR3 here is CASSVQGDHEKLFF. Here the CDR3 DNA reads TGTGCCAGCAGTGTACAAGGGGATCATGAAAAACTGTTTTTT. Complete variable domain (other parts from reference TRBV2 and TRBJ1-4): EPEVTQTPSHQVTQMGQEVILRCVPISNHLYFYWYRQILGQKVEFLVSFYNNEISEKSEIFDDQFSVERPDGSNFTLKIRSTKLEDSAMYFCASSVQGDHEKLFFGSGTQLSVL.

V and J are TRBV7-2 and TRBJ2-3, with TRBD2 matching over 12 bases. V was clipped by 8 bases and J by 4 bases; unmatched bases: 7. The CDR3 totals 15 residues. Germline lookup yields CDR1 SGHTA and CDR2 FQGNSA. The CDR3 loop reads CASGTSGRRADTQYF. The CDR3 DNA follows: TGTGCCAGCGGAACTAGCGGGAGGCGGGCAGATACGCAGTATTTT. Variable domain in full (rest from reference TRBV7-2 and TRBJ2-3): GAGVSQSPSNKVTEKGKDVELRCDPISGHTALYWYRQSLGQGLEFLIYFQGNSAPDKSGLPSDRFSAERTGGSVSTLTIQRTQQEDSAVYLCASGTSGRRADTQYFGPGTRLTVL.

The rearrangement joins TRBV5-1 to TRBJ2-5; D is unclear. CDR1 and CDR2 from the germline V gene are SGHRS and YFSETQ. V gave up 2 bases and J gave up 2 bases, with 13 bases separating them. CDR3 length: 15 amino acids. CDR3 loop: CASSFRFAVQETQYF. CDR3 nucleotide sequence: TGCGCCAGCAGCTTTCGTTTCGCGGTTCAAGAGACCCAGTACTTC.

This sequence joins TRBV11-2 and TRBJ2-2; 7 positions match TRBD1. Per the germline V gene, CDR1 is SGHAT and CDR2 is FQNNGV. With V trimmed by 5 bases and J by 2 bases, 8 bases remained unmatched. The CDR3 length is 16 residues. The CDR3 sequence is CASSRNRDSNTGELFF. The CDR3 nucleotides read TGTGCCAGCAGCCGAAACCGGGACAGTAACACCGGGGAGCTGTTTTTT.

This sequence joins TRBV28 and TRBJ1-4, with TRBD1 identical over 10 bases. Trimming removed 2 bases from V and 5 bases from J; junction bases left unmatched: 5. This CDR3 has 16 amino acids. From germline, CDR1 is MDHEN and CDR2 SYDVKM. The chain's CDR3 is CASSLPTGQGNEKLFF. In DNA, the CDR3 is TGTGCCAGCAGTTTACCCACGGGACAGGGGAATGAAAAACTGTTTTTT.

CDR3 nucleotides: TGTGCCAGCAGTTTTGCTATGACTAGCGGGAGGAGCGAGCAGTACTTC. Protein sequence: CASSFAMTSGRSEQYF. The rearrangement uses TRBV27 and TRBJ2-7, with 13 nucleotides matching TRBD2. Germline-derived CDR1 and CDR2 are MNHEY and SMNVEV (reference sequence). The CDR3 totals 16 residues. Trimming at V came to 3 bases and at J to 6 bases, leaving 8 bases not matched to a gene.

The chain combines TRBV29-1 with TRBJ2-1, with D possibly being TRBD1 (5 bases). CDR1 SQVTM and CDR2 ANQGSEA come from the germline V gene. The V gene lost 4 bases and the J gene lost 7 bases, with 8 bases spanning the gap. The CDR3 has 11 residues. The CDR3 region has the DNA TGCAGCGTTGGACAGACTAATGAGCAGTTCTTC. Its protein is CSVGQTNEQFF.

The rearrangement uses TRBV28 and TRBJ1-2; no clear D gene. V shed 3 bases and J shed 12 bases, with 11 bases lying between them. Germline CDR1 reads MDHEN; CDR2 reads SYDVKM. This CDR3 spans 11 amino acids. For the CDR3, the DNA is TGTGCCAGCAGTTTGGTGGGAGGACACACCTTC. Amino acids: CASSLVGGHTF.

The chain couples TRBV5-1 to TRBJ1-1; no reliable D call. This CDR3 spans 14 amino acids. CDR1 is SGHRS, CDR2 YFSETQ, per germline. Trimming shortened V by 3 bases and J by 0 bases, and 9 bases separated the two germline ends. In DNA form, the CDR3 reads TGCGCCAGCAGCTGGAGTTCAGTGAACACTGAAGCTTTCTTT. It encodes CASSWSSVNTEAFF.

The chain employs TRBV27 and TRBJ2-1; 9 nucleotides match TRBD1. The CDR3 length is 19 residues. Unmatched junction bases numbered 14, after V lost 5 bases and J lost 0 bases. Germline values: CDR1 MNHEY, CDR2 SMNVEV (reference sequence). This CDR3 is CASSNRGRDPLFSYNEQFF. The CDR3 DNA reads TGTGCCAGCAGTAACAGGGGGCGGGATCCCCTCTTCTCCTACAATGAGCAGTTCTTC.

In its sample, this clone was seen once. V is TRBV19 and J is TRBJ1-1; tentative D call: TRBD1 (6 bases). This CDR3 comprises 15 residues. Germline values: CDR1 LNHDA, CDR2 SQIVND (reference sequence). Trimming stripped 5 bases from V and 3 bases from J, with 16 bases between. The CDR3 DNA reads as TGTGCCAGTAGTCCGGCAGGGGCGGGGGACACTGAAGCTTTCTTT. Translated: CASSPAGAGDTEAFF.

The chain combines TRBV27 with TRBJ1-1; D call uncertain. Germline V gene lookup returns CDR1 MNHEY and CDR2 SMNVEV (reference sequence). The ends were cut back, 6 bases at V and 3 bases at J, with 8 bases in the middle. The CDR3 has 12 amino acids. The CDR3 DNA is TGTGCCAGCAGCAGTAAGCACACTGAAGCTTTCTTT. It codes for CASSSKHTEAFF.

This chain links TRBV9 with TRBJ2-7, with D possibly TRBD2 on 5 matching bases. The germline V and J ends were trimmed by 0 bases and 7 bases, with 14 bases remaining between them. The CDR3 is 14 amino acids. The V gene's germline CDR1 is SGDLS and CDR2 YYNGEE. The DNA of the CDR3 is TGTGCCAGCAGCGTAGAGGATGGCGCGGGTGAGCAGTACTTC. Translation gives CASSVEDGAGEQYF.

V gene TRBV6-1 combines with J gene TRBJ2-5; possibly TRBD2 for D (6 bases). The V gene's germline CDR1 is MNHNS and CDR2 SASEGT. The CDR3 is 17 residues long. The germline V and J ends were trimmed by 2 bases and 6 bases, with 22 bases remaining between them. CDR3: CASSESLASEYRKTQYF. Written as DNA, the CDR3 is TGTGCCAGCAGTGAAAGTCTTGCTAGCGAGTATCGCAAGACCCAGTACTTC.

V is TRBV19 and J is TRBJ1-1; possible D gene TRBD1, 5 bases. The germline V and J ends were trimmed by 8 bases and 5 bases, with 21 bases remaining between them. Per the germline V gene, CDR1 is LNHDA and CDR2 is SQIVND (reference sequence). This CDR3 is built from 15 residues. The CDR3 DNA is TGTGCCAGTCAGAGGGGCGGAGGGAGAAATACTGAAGCTTTCTTT. Protein: CASQRGGGRNTEAFF. Full variable domain (rest looked up from reference TRBV19 and TRBJ1-1): DGGITQSPKYLFRKEGQNVTLSCEQNLNHDAMYWYRQDPGQGLRLIYYSQIVNDFQKGDIAEGYSVSREKKESFPLTVTSAQKNPTAFYLCASQRGGGRNTEAFFGQGTRLTVV.

The rearrangement joins TRBV2 to TRBJ1-1; D is uncertain. Germline CDR1 and CDR2: SNHLY and FYNNEI. The V gene lost 4 bases and the J gene lost 2 bases, with 5 bases spanning the gap. The CDR3 loop spans 12 amino acids. CDR3 nucleotides: TGTGCCAGCAGTGTTTATAACACTGAAGCTTTCTTT. Protein sequence: CASSVYNTEAFF.

A single count supports this clone. The chain has TRBV5-1 and TRBJ1-4; D gene uncertain. The CDR3 is 14 amino acids. Looked up from germline, CDR1 is SGHRS and CDR2 is YFSETQ. V shed 0 bases and J shed 7 bases, with 10 bases lying between them. CDR3 residues: CASSLERGSEKLFF. The CDR3 DNA reads TGCGCCAGCAGCTTGGAACGGGGAAGTGAAAAACTGTTTTTT.

The rearrangement links TRBV7-2 to TRBJ1-2; tentatively, D is TRBD1 (5 bases). Germline V lookup: CDR1 SGHTA, CDR2 FQGNSA. V lost 4 bases to trimming and J lost 3 bases, with 15 bases between them. CDR3 length: 15 residues. The CDR3, as DNA: TGTGCCAGCAGCTCCCGGACCGAGACAGACTATGGCTACACCTTC. Translated: CASSSRTETDYGYTF.

This sequence joins TRBV5-1 and TRBJ2-7, with unresolved D. Germline V lookup: CDR1 SGHRS, CDR2 YFSETQ. With 1 base removed from V and 4 bases from J, the gap between germline ends came to 21 bases. CDR3 length: 17 amino acids. The CDR3 here is CASSLSGRPVSIYEQYF. The CDR3 DNA reads TGCGCCAGCAGCTTGTCTGGTAGACCCGTATCGATATACGAGCAGTACTTC. Full variable domain (remainder filled in from reference TRBV5-1 and TRBJ2-7): KAGVTQTPRYLIKTRGQQVTLSCSPISGHRSVSWYQQTPGQGLQFLFEYFSETQRNKGNFPGRFSGRQFSNSRSEMNVSTLELGDSALYLCASSLSGRPVSIYEQYFGPGTRLTVT.

The V and J genes are TRBV30 and TRBJ2-7, with TRBD1 as a possible D gene (6 bases). The CDR3 totals 14 residues. V dropped 2 bases and J dropped 0 bases, with 11 bases sitting between them. The germline CDR1 and CDR2 sequences are GTSNPN and SVGIG (reference sequence). The CDR3: CAWSTGHSSYEQYF. The CDR3 DNA reads as TGTGCCTGGAGTACGGGACACAGCTCCTACGAGCAGTACTTC. The full variable domain, completed using reference TRBV30 and TRBJ2-7, is SQTIHQWPATLVQPVGSPLSLECTVEGTSNPNLYWYRQAAGRGLQLLFYSVGIGQISSEVPQNLSASRPQDRQFILSSKKLLLSDSGFYLCAWSTGHSSYEQYFGPGTRLTVT.